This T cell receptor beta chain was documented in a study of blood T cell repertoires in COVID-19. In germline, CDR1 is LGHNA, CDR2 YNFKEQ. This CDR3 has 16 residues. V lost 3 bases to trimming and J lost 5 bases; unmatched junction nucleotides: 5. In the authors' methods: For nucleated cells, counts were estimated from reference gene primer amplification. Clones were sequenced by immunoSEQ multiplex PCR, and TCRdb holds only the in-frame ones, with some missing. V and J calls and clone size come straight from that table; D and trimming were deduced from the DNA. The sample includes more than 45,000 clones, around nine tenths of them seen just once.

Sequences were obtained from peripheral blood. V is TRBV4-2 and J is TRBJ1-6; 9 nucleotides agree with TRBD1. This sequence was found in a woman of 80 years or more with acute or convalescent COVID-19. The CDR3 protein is CASSQMGTGNNSPLHF. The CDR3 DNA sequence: TGTGCCAGCAGCCAGATGGGGACAGGGAATAATTCACCCCTCCACTTT.